This T cell receptor (beta chain) was recovered during a study of blood T cells in healthy people across ages. The sample holds a few counts of this clonotype. V shed 4 bases, J shed 7 bases, and the junction held 6 bases outside the gene matches. The V gene's germline CDR1 is KGHSY and CDR2 FQNENV. The CDR3 covers 15 residues. A J-beta primer mix and a sample-barcoded 5' primer were used in a second PCR of about 7 to 11 cycles. TCRdb analysed the 5' RACE reads with MiXCR anew, one entry per CDR3 protein. The table lists 800,000 to 1,000,000 distinct CDR3 sequences, about 44% of them singletons. This TCR came from a man aged 25 to 40 in good health. Sequenced input: blood. This rearrangement joins TRBV16 to TRBJ1-6; 8 nucleotides agree with TRBD1. The CDR3 bases are TGTGCCAGCAGCCCAAATCGACAGGGGAATTCACCCCTCCACTTT. This translates into CASSPNRQGNSPLHF. Drawing the rest from reference TRBV16 and TRBJ1-6, the complete variable domain is GEEVAQTPKHLVRGEGQKAKLYCAPIKGHSYVFWYQQVLKNEFKFLISFQNENVFDETGMPKERFSAKCLPNSPCSLEIQATKLEDSAVYFCASSPNRQGNSPLHFGNGTRLTVT.